Below, 9 T cell receptor beta chains from the same sample are listed, as sequenced in a study of blood T cell repertoires in COVID-19. This table comes from immunoSEQ multiplex PCR, and its TCRdb copy is limited to in-frame clones, with some not included. The sample includes some 140,000 clones, around nine tenths of them seen just once. The sequencing sample was made of peripheral blood. The source of these receptors is a man in his fifties or sixties with active or convalescent COVID-19.

This clone was seen more than once but under ten times. V gene TRBV11-2 combines with J gene TRBJ1-1; 8 nucleotides agree with TRBD1. Germline V lookup: CDR1 SGHAT, CDR2 FQNNGV. CDR3 length: 14 amino acids. The junction had 4 bases not matched to a gene; V was cut back by 2 bases and J by 5 bases. CDR3 loop: CASSLSGGVTEAFF. DNA for the CDR3: TGTGCCAGCAGCTTATCAGGGGGCGTGACTGAAGCTTTCTTT.

The rearrangement links TRBV28 to TRBJ2-3; D not certain. The germline gives CDR1 MDHEN, CDR2 SYDVKM. This CDR3 is built from 13 residues. The ends were cut back, 1 base at V and 7 bases at J, with 9 bases in the middle. In DNA form, the CDR3 reads TGTGCCAGCAGTTTATCGGTGGTCTATACGCAGTATTTT. Translating gives CASSLSVVYTQYF.

This clone was observed once. The V gene is TRBV6-1, the J gene TRBJ2-7; 7 nucleotides line up with TRBD2. Losses at the gene ends were 3 bases for V and 5 bases for J; bases not matched to a gene: 13. CDR1 and CDR2 from the germline V gene are MNHNS and SASEGT. The CDR3 is 16 residues long. CDR3 sequence reads: CASSDFPGGSRNEQYF. CDR3 sequence (DNA): TGTGCCAGCAGTGACTTCCCCGGGGGGTCGAGAAACGAGCAGTACTTC.

The V call is TRBV28, the J call TRBJ2-7; D is perhaps TRBD1 (6 bases). CDR1 MDHEN and CDR2 SYDVKM come from the germline V gene. V was clipped by 2 bases and J by 3 bases, with 14 bases between them. The CDR3 runs 15 residues. The chain's CDR3 is CASSLGGTSLYEQYF. The CDR3, as DNA: TGTGCCAGCAGTTTAGGGGGCACGAGTCTCTACGAGCAGTACTTC.

This clone was observed a single time. The rearrangement joins TRBV24-1 to TRBJ2-1; 8 nucleotides align to TRBD2. V shed 3 bases, J shed 1 base, and the junction held 4 bases outside the gene matches. Germline CDR1 KGHDR, CDR2 SFDVKD. This CDR3 is built from 16 residues. The CDR3 coding sequence is TGTGCCACCAGTGATGCGAGCGGGGGATCCTACAATGAGCAGTTCTTC. The encoded protein is CATSDASGGSYNEQFF.

The chain combines TRBV3-1 (or the pseudogene TRBV3-2) with TRBJ2-7; TRBD1 matches 8 bases. The CDR3 extends over 15 amino acids. V was clipped by 1 base and J by 10 bases; unmatched bases: 12. Germline V gene data show CDR1 as LGHDT and CDR2 as YNNKEL (reference sequence). The CDR3 DNA sequence: TGTGCCAGCAGCCAAGTTCGGGACAGGCAGTTACGACAGTACTTC. It encodes CASSQVRDRQLRQYF.

The chain uses TRBV12-5 and TRBJ2-5; tentative D call: TRBD1 (6 bases). Trimming took off 5 bases at V and 4 bases at J, with 14 bases between the two ends. The CDR3 runs 14 residues. Germline V gives CDR1 LGHNT, CDR2 FRNRAP. Here the CDR3 reads CASGKGVALETQYF. In DNA, the CDR3 is TGTGCTAGTGGTAAGGGGGTAGCCCTAGAGACCCAGTACTTC.

The rearrangement joins TRBV19 to TRBJ2-6, with D tentatively TRBD2 (6 bases). This CDR3 region has 17 residues. Germline lookup yields CDR1 LNHDA and CDR2 SQIVND (reference sequence). Trimming took 3 bases from V and 2 from J, leaving 14 bases between them. CDR3 DNA: TGTGCCAGTAGTATTATGCCGGGAGTAACTGGGGCCAACGTCCTGACTTTC. The encoded protein is CASSIMPGVTGANVLTF.

The chain joins TRBV7-8 to TRBJ1-3; D is perhaps TRBD1 (5 bases). The germline V gene encodes CDR1 SGHVS and CDR2 FQNEAQ. Trimming shortened V by 5 bases and J by 3 bases, and 11 bases separated the two germline ends. This CDR3 is built from 14 residues. CDR3 nucleotide sequence: TGTGCCAGCAGCATCCCAGGGTTTGGAAACACCATATATTTT. The encoded protein is CASSIPGFGNTIYF.